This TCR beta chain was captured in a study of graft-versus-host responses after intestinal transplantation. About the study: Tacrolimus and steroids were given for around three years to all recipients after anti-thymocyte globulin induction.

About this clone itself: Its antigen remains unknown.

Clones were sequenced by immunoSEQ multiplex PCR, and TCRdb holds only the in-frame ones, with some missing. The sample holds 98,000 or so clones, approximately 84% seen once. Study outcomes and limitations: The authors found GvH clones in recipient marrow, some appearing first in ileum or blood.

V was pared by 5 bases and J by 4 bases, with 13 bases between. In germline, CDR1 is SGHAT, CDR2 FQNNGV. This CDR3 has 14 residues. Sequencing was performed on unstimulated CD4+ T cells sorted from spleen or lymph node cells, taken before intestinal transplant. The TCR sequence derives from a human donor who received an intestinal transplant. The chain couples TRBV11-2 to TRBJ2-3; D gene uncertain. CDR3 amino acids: CASSARPGADTQYF. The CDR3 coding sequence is TGTGCCAGCAGCGCACGGCCTGGGGCAGATACGCAGTATTTT.